These 10 T cell receptor beta chains came from one sample sequenced in a study of CD39 and CD103 CD8 tumor-infiltrating T cells. Clones were read by immunoSEQ multiplex PCR, and TCRdb kept only the in-frame ones, dropping some. This table holds some 16,000 clones, about 90% found once. Sample: CD8+ T cells sorted from blood. Subset specified: total memory CD8 T cells (CD45RA-CCR7+/-) from blood or uninvolved lymph node. These receptors all stem from a human donor with head and neck squamous cell carcinoma.

V and J are TRBV19 and TRBJ1-4, with D possibly matching TRBD1 (5 bases). The CDR3 loop spans 11 amino acids. Germline V lookup: CDR1 LNHDA, CDR2 SQIVND (reference sequence). V lost 11 bases and J 7 bases, leaving 11 bases between the germline ends. The CDR3 bases are TGTGCCCTTACCGGGGGTGAAAAACTGTTTTTT. Translation: CALTGGEKLFF.

The chain couples TRBV7-9 to TRBJ2-7; tentatively, D is TRBD2 (6 bases). Germline loops: CDR1 SEHNR, CDR2 FQNEAQ (reference sequence). Trimming removed 4 bases from V and 1 base from J, with 8 bases in between. The length of the CDR3 is 13 residues. The CDR3 loop reads CASSSGTSYEQYF. Written as DNA, the CDR3 is TGTGCCAGCAGCTCCGGGACTTCCTACGAGCAGTACTTC. The full variable domain, with the rest looked up from reference TRBV7-9 and TRBJ2-7, is DTGVSQNPRHKITKRGQNVTFRCDPISEHNRLYWYRQTLGQGPEFLTYFQNEAQLEKSRLLSDRFSAERPKGSFSTLEIQRTEQGDSAMYLCASSSGTSYEQYFGPGTRLTVT.

The V and J genes are TRBV6-4 and TRBJ2-1, with TRBD2 matching 8 bases. Germline V lookup: CDR1 MRHNA, CDR2 SNTAGT. The CDR3 covers 13 residues. J gave up 2 bases and V 6 bases, and 0 bases lay outside the gene matches. The CDR3 reads CASSGGAYNEQFF. In nucleotides, the CDR3 is TGTGCCAGCAGCGGGGGGGCCTACAATGAGCAGTTCTTC.

The gene calls are TRBV28 and TRBJ2-1, with 12 bases matching TRBD2. CDR3 length: 18 residues. CDR1 and CDR2 (germline): MDHEN, SYDVKM. V gave up 3 bases and J gave up 5 bases; unmatched junction bases: 11. Here the CDR3 reads CASSFSPPTSGRNNEQFF. The CDR3 DNA follows: TGTGCCAGCAGTTTCTCTCCCCCGACTAGCGGGAGAAACAATGAGCAGTTCTTC. Drawing the rest from reference TRBV28 and TRBJ2-1, the complete variable domain is DVKVTQSSRYLVKRTGEKVFLECVQDMDHENMFWYRQDPGLGLRLIYFSYDVKMKEKGDIPEGYSVSREKKERFSLILESASTNQTSMYLCASSFSPPTSGRNNEQFFGPGTRLTVL.

The rearrangement links TRBV6-4 to TRBJ2-3, with TRBD2 matching over 10 bases. CDR3 length: 14 residues. Germline CDR1 is MRHNA and CDR2 is SNTAGT. Germline trimming cut 2 bases from V and 4 bases from J; bases unmatched to any gene: 0. The CDR3 bases are TGTGCCAGCAGTGACAGCGGGGGGGCAGATACGCAGTATTTT. Residues: CASSDSGGADTQYF.

The V call is TRBV28, the J call TRBJ1-3; tentative D call: TRBD1 (6 bases). This CDR3 has 16 amino acids. V dropped 3 bases and J dropped 0 bases, with 12 bases sitting between them. The germline gives CDR1 MDHEN, CDR2 SYDVKM. The DNA for the CDR3 is TGTGCCAGCAGTTTTCGGGGGGCCCGCTCTGGAAACACCATATATTTT. Translated: CASSFRGARSGNTIYF.

The CDR3 sequence is CASSLKRPASPYGYTF. In DNA form, the CDR3 reads TGTGCCAGCAGCCTAAAGCGGCCCGCTTCCCCCTATGGCTACACCTTC. The gene calls are TRBV27 and TRBJ1-2; D unclear. The germline V and J ends were trimmed by 6 bases and 4 bases, with 21 bases remaining between them. Germline CDR1 is MNHEY and CDR2 is SMNVEV (reference sequence). This CDR3 comprises 16 residues.

The V gene is TRBV2, the J gene TRBJ2-5; TRBD1 aligns across 7 bases. The ends lost 8 bases at V and 3 bases at J; junction bases unmatched: 3. The CDR3 sequence is 12 residues long. Germline V gene data show CDR1 as SNHLY and CDR2 as FYNNEI. The CDR3 loop reads CASEDREETQYF. CDR3 sequence (DNA): TGTGCCAGCGAAGACAGGGAAGAGACCCAGTACTTC. The full variable domain, in which reference TRBV2 and TRBJ2-5 provide the parts outside the CDR3, is EPEVTQTPSHQVTQMGQEVILRCVPISNHLYFYWYRQILGQKVEFLVSFYNNEISEKSEIFDDQFSVERPDGSNFTLKIRSTKLEDSAMYFCASEDREETQYFGPGTRLLVL.

Here the CDR3 reads CASSARQGNTIYF. In DNA form, the CDR3 reads TGTGCCAGCAGCGCTCGACAGGGAAACACCATATATTTT. This chain connects TRBV9 to TRBJ1-3; D may be TRBD1 (5 bases). Germline CDR1 SGDLS, CDR2 YYNGEE. The length of the CDR3 is 13 residues. Trimming took off 3 bases at V and 4 bases at J, with 8 bases between the two ends.

This chain links TRBV27 with TRBJ2-1, with D perhaps matching TRBD1 (6 bases). Germline V gives CDR1 MNHEY, CDR2 SMNVEV (reference sequence). V lost 4 bases to trimming and J lost 4 bases, with 11 bases between them. The CDR3 runs 14 residues. CDR3 residues: CASSYQGKYNEQFF. The CDR3 DNA is TGTGCCAGCAGTTATCAGGGGAAATACAATGAGCAGTTCTTC.